This entry lists 18 T cell receptor beta chains sequenced from one sample in a study of PD-1 blockade in classical Hodgkin lymphoma. Time point described: cycle 4 day 1 (C4D1), after more than five weeks of nivolumab. Every one of the patients relapsed after autologous stem cell transplantation (brentuximab vedotin exposure was variable). Here immunoSEQ multiplex PCR was the method, and the copy in TCRdb shows in-frame clones only, minus some. The table records about 41,000 clones, approximately 70% of them present only once. Here the sequenced sample was peripheral blood mononuclear cells (PBMCs), taken before the fourth cycle of nivolumab. These receptors were taken from a human donor with classical Hodgkin lymphoma.

V gene TRBV4-3 combines with J gene TRBJ2-5; D unresolved. CDR3 size: 13 residues. V gave up 1 base and J gave up 5 bases, with 8 bases separating them. Germline CDR1 LGHNA, CDR2 YSLEER. CDR3 sequence reads: CASSQVTSETQYF. DNA of the CDR3: TGCGCCAGCAGCCAAGTTACCTCCGAGACCCAGTACTTC.

This rearrangement joins TRBV19 to TRBJ1-6, with TRBD1 as a possible D gene (6 bases). CDR3 length: 16 residues. The germline gives CDR1 LNHDA, CDR2 SQIVND (reference sequence). V lost 5 bases, J lost 9 bases, and 20 bases lay in between. For the CDR3, the DNA is TGTGCCAGTAGTCCCCTAGGGGGTCCAGCCAGTTCACCCCTCCACTTT. Translated: CASSPLGGPASSPLHF.

A few counts support this clone. The rearrangement uses TRBV7-9 and TRBJ2-1; TRBD2 is a possible D gene (5 bases). CDR1 is SEHNR, CDR2 FQNEAQ, per germline (reference sequence). There are 12 residues in the CDR3. V dropped 2 bases and J dropped 14 bases, with 13 bases sitting between them. The CDR3 nucleotides are TGTGCCAGCAGCTTATACACGAACGGGGAGTTCTTC. It translates to CASSLYTNGEFF.

This chain uses TRBV28 with TRBJ1-6; the D gene is possibly TRBD1 (5 bases). CDR3 length: 15 residues. The germline V and J ends were trimmed by 4 bases and 4 bases, with 11 bases remaining between them. Germline loops: CDR1 MDHEN, CDR2 SYDVKM. The DNA for the CDR3 is TGTGCCAGCAGTTCCCGGGACGGATATAATTCACCCCTCCACTTT. Protein sequence: CASSSRDGYNSPLHF.

J is TRBJ2-1 and V is TRBV11-3; tentatively, D is TRBD2 (7 bases). The CDR3 runs 15 residues. Deletions cut 3 bases from V and 3 bases from J, with 12 bases between. CDR1 and CDR2 from the germline V gene are SGHNT and YENEEA. This CDR3 reads CASSLAGAIYNEQFF. The CDR3 DNA reads as TGTGCCAGCAGCTTGGCGGGGGCTATCTACAATGAGCAGTTCTTC.

This clone was observed a handful of times. This sequence joins TRBV7-8 and TRBJ1-1; TRBD1 is a possible D gene (6 bases). The germline CDR1 and CDR2 sequences are SGHVS and FQNEAQ. This CDR3 contains 14 residues. V was shortened by 5 bases and J by 0 bases, with 10 bases between the two germline ends. The CDR3 sequence: CASSPRGMNTEAFF. The CDR3 DNA reads TGTGCCAGCAGCCCCAGGGGAATGAACACTGAAGCTTTCTTT. Full variable domain (missing parts from reference TRBV7-8 and TRBJ1-1): GAGVSQSPRYKVAKRGQDVALRCDPISGHVSLFWYQQALGQGPEFLTYFQNEAQLDKSGLPSDRFFAERPEGSVSTLKIQRTQQEDSAVYLCASSPRGMNTEAFFGQGTRLTVV.

The chain has TRBV15 and TRBJ2-1, with 10 bases fitting TRBD1. CDR1 and CDR2 from the germline V gene are LNHNV and YYDKDF (reference sequence). The CDR3 totals 18 residues. After removal of 2 bases from V and 1 base from J, the junction contained 8 bases not matched to a gene. The CDR3 sequence is CATSRTGTGVGSYNEQFF. The CDR3 coding sequence is TGTGCCACCAGCAGAACCGGGACAGGGGTTGGTTCCTACAATGAGCAGTTCTTC.

This chain links TRBV30 with TRBJ2-2, with TRBD2 as a possible D gene (7 bases). Trimming took 5 bases from V and 6 from J, leaving 19 bases between them. Looked up from germline, CDR1 is GTSNPN and CDR2 is SVGIG (reference sequence). The CDR3 length is 15 residues. The CDR3 here is CAWARGALIAGELFF. The CDR3 nucleotides are TGTGCCTGGGCTCGGGGGGCTCTAATCGCCGGGGAGCTGTTTTTT.

The gene calls are TRBV6-6 and TRBJ1-2; no definite D call. Germline V CDR1 and CDR2: MNHNY, SVGAGI (reference sequence). The V end lost 6 bases, the J end lost 5 bases, and 22 bases lay between the germline ends. The CDR3 contains 16 residues. The CDR3 DNA reads TGTGCCAGCAGGAGAAGCGGAATAAGGGATTTATATGGCTACACCTTC. Translation gives CASRRSGIRDLYGYTF.

This clone appeared once. The chain employs TRBV29-1 and TRBJ1-1; D is perhaps TRBD1 (5 bases). Germline V gives CDR1 SQVTM, CDR2 ANQGSEA. The CDR3 has 15 amino acids. Trimming removed 4 bases from V and 2 bases from J, with 17 bases in between. The CDR3 spells CSVARDPRPNTEAFF. CDR3 nucleotides: TGCAGCGTTGCCCGGGACCCAAGACCAAACACTGAAGCTTTCTTT.

This clone was picked up a small number of times. The chain recombines TRBV5-4 with TRBJ1-2, with unresolved D. The CDR3 is made up of 12 amino acids. V was shortened by 1 base and J by 8 bases, with 9 bases between the two germline ends. Germline CDR1 and CDR2: SGHNT and YYREEE (reference sequence). The CDR3 DNA reads as TGTGCCAGCAGCTTGAACCTCCGGGGCTACACCTTC. This sequence encodes CASSLNLRGYTF.

This clone was observed a few times. This chain uses TRBV10-3 with TRBJ1-1; D ambiguous. The CDR3 is 12 amino acids. The germline CDR1 and CDR2 sequences are ENHRY and SYGVKD. V was shortened by 0 bases and J by 6 bases, with 5 bases between the two germline ends. Here the CDR3 DNA reads TGTGCCATCAGTGAGTCAACGGCTGAAGCTTTCTTT. Protein sequence: CAISESTAEAFF.

The genes are TRBV27 and TRBJ2-6; D is possibly TRBD2 (7 bases). The germline V gene has CDR1 MNHEY and CDR2 SMNVEV (reference sequence). V dropped 6 bases and J dropped 0 bases, with 18 bases sitting between them. The CDR3 is 18 amino acids. CDR3 sequence: CASRPTTGRASGANVLTF. In nucleotides, the CDR3 is TGTGCCAGCAGACCTACCACAGGGAGGGCCTCTGGGGCCAACGTCCTGACTTTC.

The gene calls are TRBV7-6 and TRBJ1-1; D is perhaps TRBD1 (6 bases). Germline V gene sequence: CDR1 SGHVS, CDR2 FNYEAQ. The V end lost 5 bases, the J end lost 8 bases, and 15 bases lay between the germline ends. The CDR3 is made up of 13 amino acids. The DNA for the CDR3 is TGTGCCAGCAGCCGAGACAGGTCGACCGAAGCTTTCTTT. Its translation is CASSRDRSTEAFF.

This clone appeared a few times. The chain has TRBV4-2 and TRBJ2-1, with TRBD2 matching 9 bases. Looked up from germline, CDR1 is LGHNA and CDR2 is YNFKEQ. V lost 0 bases and J lost 8; bases outside the gene matches: 11. CDR3 length equals 17 residues. DNA of the CDR3: TGTGCCAGCAGCCAAGAGTACGGTAGCGGGGGACGGGATGAGCAGTTCTTC. Amino acid sequence: CASSQEYGSGGRDEQFF.

This CDR3 reads CASSERLIIGVTEAFF. In DNA, the CDR3 is TGTGCCAGCAGTGAAAGGTTGATCATCGGGGTGACTGAAGCTTTCTTT. The gene calls are TRBV25-1 and TRBJ1-1, with D unresolved. CDR1 is MGHDK, CDR2 SYGVNS, per germline. This CDR3 is 16 amino acids long. Trimming left V 2 bases short and J 5 bases short, with 18 bases between.

The V call is TRBV4-1, the J call TRBJ2-1, with D unresolved. This CDR3 is 12 amino acids long. V dropped 4 bases and J dropped 9 bases, with 10 bases sitting between them. Germline CDR1 is MGHRA and CDR2 is YSYEKL. Here the CDR3 reads CASSLGFREQFF. CDR3 nucleotides: TGCGCCAGCAGCCTTGGTTTTCGTGAGCAGTTCTTC.

V usage is TRBV7-3 and J usage is TRBJ1-2, with TRBD1 identical over 10 bases. After removal of 2 bases from V and 8 bases from J, the junction contained 11 bases not matched to a gene. CDR1 is SGHTA and CDR2 is FQGTGA in the germline V gene. This CDR3 contains 16 residues. CDR3 loop: CASSLGPGTGVDGYTF. CDR3 DNA sequence: TGTGCCAGCAGCTTAGGTCCCGGGACAGGGGTAGACGGCTACACCTTC.